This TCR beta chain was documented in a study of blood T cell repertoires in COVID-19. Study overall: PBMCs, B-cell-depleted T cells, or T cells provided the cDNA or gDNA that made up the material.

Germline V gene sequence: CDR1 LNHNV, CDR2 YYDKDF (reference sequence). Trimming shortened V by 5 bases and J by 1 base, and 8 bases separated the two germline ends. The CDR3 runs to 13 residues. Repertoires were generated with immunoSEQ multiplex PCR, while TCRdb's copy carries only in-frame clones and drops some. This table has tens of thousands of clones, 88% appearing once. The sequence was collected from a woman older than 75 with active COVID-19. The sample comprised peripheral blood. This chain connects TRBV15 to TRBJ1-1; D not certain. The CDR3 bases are TGTGCCACCAGCGGAGCATCGAACACTGAAGCTTTCTTT. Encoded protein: CATSGASNTEAFF.